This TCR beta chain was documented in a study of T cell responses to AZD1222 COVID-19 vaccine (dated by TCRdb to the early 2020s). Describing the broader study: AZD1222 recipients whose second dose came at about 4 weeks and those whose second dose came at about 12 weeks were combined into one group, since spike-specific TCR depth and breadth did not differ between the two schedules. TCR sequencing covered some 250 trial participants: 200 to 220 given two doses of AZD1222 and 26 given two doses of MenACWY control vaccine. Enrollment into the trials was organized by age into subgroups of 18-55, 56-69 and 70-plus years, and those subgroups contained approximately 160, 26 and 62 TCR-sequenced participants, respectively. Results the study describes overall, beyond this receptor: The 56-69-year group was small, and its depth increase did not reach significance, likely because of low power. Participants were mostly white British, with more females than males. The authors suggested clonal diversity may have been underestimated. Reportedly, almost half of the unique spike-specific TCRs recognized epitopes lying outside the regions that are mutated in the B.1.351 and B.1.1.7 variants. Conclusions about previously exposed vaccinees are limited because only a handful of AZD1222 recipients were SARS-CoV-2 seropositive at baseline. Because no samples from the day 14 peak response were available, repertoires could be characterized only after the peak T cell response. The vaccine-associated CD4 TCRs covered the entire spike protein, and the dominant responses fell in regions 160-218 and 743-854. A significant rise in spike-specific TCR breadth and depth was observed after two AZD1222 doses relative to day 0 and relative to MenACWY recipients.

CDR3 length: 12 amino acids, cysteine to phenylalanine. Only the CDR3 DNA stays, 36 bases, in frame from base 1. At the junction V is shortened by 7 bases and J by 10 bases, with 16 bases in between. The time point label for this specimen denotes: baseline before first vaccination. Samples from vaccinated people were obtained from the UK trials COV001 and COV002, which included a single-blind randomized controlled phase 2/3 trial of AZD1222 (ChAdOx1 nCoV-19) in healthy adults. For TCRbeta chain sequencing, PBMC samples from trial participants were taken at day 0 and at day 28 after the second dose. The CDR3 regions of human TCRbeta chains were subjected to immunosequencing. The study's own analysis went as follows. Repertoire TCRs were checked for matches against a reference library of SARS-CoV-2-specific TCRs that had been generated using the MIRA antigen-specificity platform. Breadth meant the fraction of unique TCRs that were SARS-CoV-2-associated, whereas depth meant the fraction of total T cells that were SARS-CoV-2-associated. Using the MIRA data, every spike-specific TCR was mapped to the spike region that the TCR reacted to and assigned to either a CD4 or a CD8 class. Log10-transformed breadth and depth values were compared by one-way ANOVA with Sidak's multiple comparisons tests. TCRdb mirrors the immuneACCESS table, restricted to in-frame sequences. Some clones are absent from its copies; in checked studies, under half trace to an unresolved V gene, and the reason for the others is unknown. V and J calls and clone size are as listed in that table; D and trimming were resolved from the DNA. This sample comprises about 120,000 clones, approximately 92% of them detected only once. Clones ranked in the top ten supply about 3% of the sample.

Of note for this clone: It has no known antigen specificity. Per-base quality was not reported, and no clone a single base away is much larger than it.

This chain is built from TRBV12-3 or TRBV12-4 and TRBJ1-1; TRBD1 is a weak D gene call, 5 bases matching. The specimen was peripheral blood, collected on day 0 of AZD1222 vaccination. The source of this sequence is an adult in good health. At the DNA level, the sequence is TGTGCCAGCACCATAGGGGCCGGGGGAGCTTTCTTT. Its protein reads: CASTIGAGGAFF.